Included here is one T cell receptor beta chain sequence, with context. What it binds is unknown. In the same sample, other DNA sequences code for this CDR3. V shed 3 bases and J shed 7 bases, with 7 bases lying between them. The CDR3 length is 13 residues. CDR1 and CDR2 from the germline V gene are SGHNT and YENEEA. PCR was performed using 60 Vbeta and 13 Jbeta primers. TCRdb's copy holds only in-frame clones and misses some; the assay was immunoSEQ multiplex PCR. This sample carries 85,000 to 100,000 clones, roughly three fifths of them seen once, and the ten largest clones take approximately 3%. This sample is drawn from a study of cytomegalovirus exposure and HLA in healthy donors. Findings and caveats of the study: In a later analysis, TCR beta V- and J-gene trimming was associated with a missense DCLRE1C variant. CMV serostatus was the only immune exposure information that was available. The later analysis indicated that the majority of CMV-associated TCR beta chains appeared HLA-restricted.

This chain connects TRBV11-3 to TRBJ1-6; a possible D gene is TRBD1 (5 bases). The TCR originated in a man aged 55 to 70 in good health and CMV-seronegative. The sequenced material came from PBMCs. This chain's CDR3 is CASSLGGNSPLHF. CDR3 nucleotide sequence: TGTGCCAGCAGCTTGGGGGGGAATTCACCCCTCCACTTT.